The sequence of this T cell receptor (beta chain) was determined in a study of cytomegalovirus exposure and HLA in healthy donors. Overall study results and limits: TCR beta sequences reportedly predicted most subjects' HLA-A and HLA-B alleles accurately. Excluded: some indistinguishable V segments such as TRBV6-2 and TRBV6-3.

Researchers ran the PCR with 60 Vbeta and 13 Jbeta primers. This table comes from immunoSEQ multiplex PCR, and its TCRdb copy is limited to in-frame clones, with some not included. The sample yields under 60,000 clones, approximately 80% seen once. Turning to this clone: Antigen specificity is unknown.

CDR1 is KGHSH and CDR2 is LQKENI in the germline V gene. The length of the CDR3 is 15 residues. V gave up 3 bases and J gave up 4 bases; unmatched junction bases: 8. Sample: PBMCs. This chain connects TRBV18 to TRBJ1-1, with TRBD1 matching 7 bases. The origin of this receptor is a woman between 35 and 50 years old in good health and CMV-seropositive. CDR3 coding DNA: TGTGCCAGCTCACCCGACAGGGTCTCAGGCACTGAAGCTTTCTTT. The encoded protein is CASSPDRVSGTEAFF.